This entry is about one T cell receptor beta chain. Assay used: immunoSEQ multiplex PCR; TCRdb lists only in-frame clones, some missing. The table shows around 40,000 clones, with around 90% occurring only once. V lost 0 bases and J lost 4, with 7 bases in between. The CDR3 consists of 13 residues. CDR1 SGDLS and CDR2 YYNGEE come from the germline V gene. This sample was included in a study of T cell changes during pregnancy in multiple sclerosis. The receptor was derived from a female donor with multiple sclerosis, enrolled in a pregnancy study. The chain employs TRBV9 and TRBJ1-2; TRBD1 is a possible D gene (6 bases). Sequencing used CD4+ T cells from peripheral blood mononuclear cells, obtained before pregnancy. CDR3 nucleotides: TGTGCCAGCAGCGTAGGAGGGGGCTATGGCTACACCTTC. As protein: CASSVGGGYGYTF.